The next 31 T cell receptor beta chains were all read from a single sample in a study of metastatic and nonmetastatic thyroid tumors. Using MiXCR, TCRdb reanalyzed the PCR reads. The sample includes roughly 14,000 clones, 34% of them seen just once. All patients reached thyroid surgery having received no treatment beforehand. Sequenced input: tumor tissue. The source is a male donor with papillary thyroid cancer or a benign thyroid nodule (not recorded which). Some clones in this sample may be carry-over from other donors' samples.

Concerning this clone: A read error may produce the germline difference seen at one junction end. The chain employs TRBV4-1 and TRBJ2-6, with D maybe TRBD1 (6 bases). Germline lookup yields CDR1 MGHRA and CDR2 YSYEKL. This CDR3 comprises 18 residues. The CDR3 DNA follows: TGCGCCAGCAGCCAGGATAGACAGGTAGCCGCCTGGGCCAACTTCCTGACTTTC. Translating gives CASSQDRQVAAWANFLTF.

This clone is labeled medium-sized (0.01 to 0.1%). This chain connects TRBV6-1 to TRBJ1-5, with D uncertain. Germline V gives CDR1 MNHNS, CDR2 SASEGT. This CDR3 contains 12 residues. Trimming left V 8 bases short and J 7 bases short, with 12 bases between. The CDR3: CASSKGTQPQHF. In DNA, the CDR3 is TGTGCCAGCTCCAAGGGTACACAGCCCCAGCATTTT.

In its sample, this clone was seen a few times. The V and J genes are TRBV20-1 and TRBJ2-3; TRBD1 matches 7 bases. Germline V gives CDR1 DFQATT, CDR2 SNEGSKA (reference sequence). The CDR3 length is 15 residues. V shed 0 bases, J shed 1 base, and the junction held 4 bases outside the gene matches. DNA for the CDR3: TGCAGTGCTAGAGATCAGGGGGAGCGCACAGATACGCAGTATTTT. Translation: CSARDQGERTDTQYF.

This clone has a count of ten or more. In this CDR3 the conserved last residue, phenylalanine or tryptophan, is missing, so a read error is likely. The limits of the CDR3 on the DNA are not certain, so only TCRdb's listed CDR3 is given. V usage is TRBV2 and J usage is TRBJ2-7; TRBD2, the table's D call, was not compared with the DNA. The CDR3 length is 12 residues, termini included. From germline, CDR1 is SNHLY and CDR2 FYNNEI. CDR3 sequence reads: CASTVVGRPIRT.

This clone is deemed medium-sized (0.01 to 0.1%). This sequence joins TRBV3-1 and TRBJ2-7; 10 nucleotides agree with TRBD2. CDR1 is LGHDT, CDR2 YNNKEL, per germline (reference sequence). The CDR3 is 14 amino acids. J lost 0 bases, V lost 4 bases, and 0 bases had no gene match. This chain's CDR3 is CASSRLAGSYEQYF. CDR3 nucleotide sequence: TGTGCCAGCAGCCGACTAGCGGGCTCCTACGAGCAGTACTTC.

This clone rates as medium-sized (0.01 to 0.1%). Here the CDR3 reads CSAEQVGLYNEQFF. For the CDR3, the DNA is TGCAGTGCCGAGCAGGTGGGCCTCTACAATGAGCAGTTCTTC. The V gene is TRBV20-1, the J gene TRBJ2-1; D remains ambiguous. The germline V gene encodes CDR1 DFQATT and CDR2 SNEGSKA (reference sequence). The CDR3 is 14 amino acids. Trimming cost V 6 bases and J 3 bases, with 15 bases left between them.

This clone was recorded at least ten times. The chain recombines TRBV9 with TRBJ1-3; D gene uncertain. Germline lookup yields CDR1 SGDLS and CDR2 YYNGEE. V gave up 4 bases and J gave up 0 bases, with 17 bases separating them. The CDR3 runs to 17 residues. This CDR3 reads CASSSYQDVTSGNTIYF. CDR3 bases: TGTGCCAGCAGCTCGTACCAGGACGTAACCTCTGGAAACACCATATATTTT.

Details on this clone: An end of the junction differs from the germline gene, which may be a read error. The chain employs TRBV5-6 and TRBJ2-3; a weak D match, TRBD2 (6 bases). The germline V gene encodes CDR1 SGHDT and CDR2 YYEEEE. The CDR3 spans 16 residues. The CDR3 sequence: CASSFWAVTSTDTEYF. In DNA, the CDR3 is TGTGCCAGCAGCTTTTGGGCGGTCACTAGCACAGATACGGAGTATTTT.

In this sample, this clone turned up a few times. Its ends do not fully match the called genes, so a read error is possible. This chain uses TRBV10-3 with TRBJ1-1, with a weak D call TRBD1 (6 bases). The CDR3 consists of 16 residues. Per the germline V gene, CDR1 is ENHRY and CDR2 is SYGVKD. The CDR3 loop is CAISESLRGARTESFF. The DNA of the CDR3 is TGTGCCATCAGTGAGTCGTTACGGGGGGCGAGGACTGAATCTTTCTTT.

The V and J genes are TRBV18 and TRBJ2-7; tentatively, D is TRBD2 (5 bases). This CDR3 is built from 16 residues. V was trimmed by 2 bases and J by 6 bases, leaving 20 bases between them. CDR1 and CDR2 (germline): KGHSH, LQKENI. This chain's CDR3 is CASSPGLAKRLTEQYF. The DNA for the CDR3 is TGTGCCAGCTCACCAGGTCTAGCTAAGAGGTTGACCGAGCAGTACTTC. Filled out from reference TRBV18 and TRBJ2-7, the complete variable domain reads NAGVMQNPRHLVRRRGQEARLRCSPMKGHSHVYWYRQLPEEGLKFMVYLQKENIIDESGMPKERFSAEFPKEGPSILRIQQVVRGDSAAYFCASSPGLAKRLTEQYFGPGTRLTVT.

In this sample, this clone turned up a few times. The CDR3 sequence is CASRAQQGVNSPLHF. The CDR3 coding sequence is TGTGCCAGCAGAGCTCAACAGGGGGTTAATTCACCCCTCCACTTT. The chain recombines TRBV6-1 with TRBJ1-6, with 8 bases fitting TRBD1. This CDR3 is 15 amino acids long. V shed 6 bases, J shed 6 bases, and the junction held 7 bases outside the gene matches. Germline-derived CDR1 and CDR2 are MNHNS and SASEGT.

This clone came up many times. The J gene is TRBJ2-2, the V gene TRBV25-1; tentatively, D is TRBD1 (5 bases). CDR3 length equals 15 residues. V gave up 3 bases and J gave up 1 base, with 9 bases separating them. Germline CDR1 is MGHDK and CDR2 is SYGVNS. CDR3 protein: CASSELQGNTGELFF. The CDR3, as DNA: TGTGCCAGCAGTGAGCTTCAGGGGAACACCGGGGAGCTGTTTTTT.

In this sample, this clone turned up a few times. The V gene is TRBV6-4, the J gene TRBJ2-1; D is unresolved. In germline, CDR1 is MRHNA, CDR2 SNTAGT. The CDR3 totals 15 residues. The ends were cut back, 2 bases at V and 2 bases at J, with 10 bases in the middle. CDR3 protein: CASSDKAGTYNEQFF. CDR3 nucleotide sequence: TGTGCCAGCAGTGACAAGGCAGGCACCTACAATGAGCAGTTCTTC.

The V gene is TRBV11-1, the J gene TRBJ1-2, with TRBD1 matching over 7 bases. The V and J ends lost 3 bases and 7 bases, in that order; junction bases with no gene match: 17. This CDR3 contains 17 residues. Germline V gene lookup returns CDR1 SGHAT and CDR2 FQDESV (reference sequence). CDR3 loop: CASSLSWATGSVSGYTF. The DNA of the CDR3 is TGTGCCAGCAGCTTGTCTTGGGCGACAGGGAGTGTCTCTGGCTACACCTTC.

This clone is termed medium-sized (0.01 to 0.1%). V gene TRBV20-1 combines with J gene TRBJ1-1; D is ambiguous. Trimming took 0 bases from V and 0 from J, leaving 11 bases between them. This CDR3 spans 15 amino acids. Germline CDR1 reads DFQATT; CDR2 reads SNEGSKA (reference sequence). For the CDR3, the DNA is TGCAGTGCTAGAGATTTCGAGGGATTGAACACTGAAGCTTTCTTT. It yields the protein CSARDFEGLNTEAFF.

This clone was found a few times. The rearrangement uses TRBV3-1 and TRBJ2-2, with D possibly called TRBD1 or TRBD2 (5 bases each). V lost 4 bases and J lost 2, with 17 bases in between. The CDR3 extends over 17 amino acids. CDR1 is LGHDT, CDR2 YNNKEL, per germline (reference sequence). This CDR3 is CASSRRGWQGNTGELFF. CDR3 bases: TGTGCCAGCAGCCGGCGCGGGTGGCAGGGTAACACCGGGGAGCTGTTTTTT.

V is TRBV20-1 and J is TRBJ2-7, with TRBD2 matching 11 bases. Germline V gene lookup returns CDR1 DFQATT and CDR2 SNEGSKA (reference sequence). The trim removed 5 bases at V and 5 bases at J, leaving 14 bases unmatched. The CDR3 totals 16 residues. CDR3 region: CSAPSTLAGDFHEQYF. The DNA for the CDR3 is TGCAGTGCTCCCTCTACACTAGCGGGAGATTTCCACGAGCAGTACTTC.

This clone has at least ten counts. The rearrangement links TRBV11-3 to TRBJ2-7; a weak D match, TRBD1 (6 bases). CDR3 length equals 15 residues. Trimming removed 5 bases at V and 5 bases at J, with 19 bases between. CDR1 is SGHNT, CDR2 YENEEA, per germline. DNA of the CDR3: TGTGCCAGCAGCCCATCTGCGCAGGGGCTAAACGAGCAGTACTTC. Translation: CASSPSAQGLNEQYF.

The J gene is TRBJ1-2, the V gene TRBV7-9, with D uncertain. Germline CDR1 reads SEHNR; CDR2 reads FQNEAQ (reference sequence). The CDR3 is 15 amino acids. Deletions cut 5 bases from V and 2 bases from J, with 15 bases between. CDR3 region: CASSTPMDGNYGYTF. As DNA, the CDR3 is TGTGCCAGCAGCACCCCGATGGACGGGAACTATGGCTACACCTTC. Full variable domain (rest looked up from reference TRBV7-9 and TRBJ1-2): DTGVSQNPRHKITKRGQNVTFRCDPISEHNRLYWYRQTLGQGPEFLTYFQNEAQLEKSRLLSDRFSAERPKGSFSTLEIQRTEQGDSAMYLCASSTPMDGNYGYTFGSGTRLTVV.

This clone has more than one count but fewer than ten. The rearrangement links TRBV12-3 or TRBV12-4 to TRBJ2-1, with D perhaps TRBD1 (5 bases). The CDR3 has 13 amino acids. V lost 3 bases and J 10 bases, leaving 13 bases between the germline ends. The CDR3 loop reads CASSLGPCNEQFF. CDR3 DNA: TGTGCCAGCAGTTTGGGGCCGTGCAACGAGCAGTTCTTC.

Concerning this clone: A read error may explain this, as a much larger clone is one base away. V is TRBV29-1 and J is TRBJ2-5, with D perhaps TRBD1 or TRBD2 (5 bases each). CDR1 and CDR2 from the germline V gene are SQVTM and ANQGSEA. The CDR3 spans 11 residues. CDR3 coding DNA: TGCAGCTTTGAGGGGAAGGAGACCCAGTACTTC. Translation gives CSFEGKETQYF. The entire variable domain, with the rest obtained from reference TRBV29-1 and TRBJ2-5, is as follows: SAVISQKPSRDICQRGTSLTIQCQVDSQVTMMFWYRQQPGQSLTLIATANQGSEATYESGFVIDKFPISRPNLTFSTLTVSNMSPEDSSIYLCSFEGKETQYFGPGTRLLVL.

V is TRBV3-1 and J is TRBJ2-7; no clear D gene. Germline V lookup: CDR1 LGHDT, CDR2 YNNKEL (reference sequence). Trimming stripped 1 base from V and 7 bases from J, with 11 bases between. CDR3 length: 13 residues. The CDR3 sequence is CASSQAGSGEQYF. CDR3 DNA sequence: TGTGCCAGCAGCCAAGCGGGTAGTGGGGAGCAGTACTTC.

This clone was detected a few times. CDR3 DNA sequence: TGTGCCAGCAGTTCGATTAGCGGGAGTGGGGCAGATACGCAGTATTTT. Its protein is CASSSISGSGADTQYF. V gene TRBV28 combines with J gene TRBJ2-3; 9 bases are shared with TRBD2. There are 16 residues in the CDR3. Germline V gene data show CDR1 as MDHEN and CDR2 as SYDVKM. The ends lost 4 bases at V and 4 bases at J; junction bases unmatched: 9.

Judged by abundance, this clone is medium-sized (0.01 to 0.1%). The rearrangement links TRBV18 to TRBJ2-7, with TRBD2 matching over 10 bases. This CDR3 spans 16 amino acids. Looked up from germline, CDR1 is KGHSH and CDR2 is LQKENI. The V segment lost 5 bases and the J segment 6 bases; nucleotides outside the gene matches: 13. The DNA for the CDR3 is TGTGCCAGCTCAACTATGAAACCTAGCGGGAGCTCCGAGCAGTACTTC. This sequence encodes CASSTMKPSGSSEQYF.

This clone was seen repeatedly, ten times or more. The J gene is TRBJ2-2, the V gene TRBV10-2; D call uncertain. This CDR3 has 11 residues. V was trimmed by 5 bases and J by 3 bases, leaving 1 base between them. The germline CDR1 and CDR2 sequences are WSHSY and SAAADI. This CDR3 is CASSHTGELFF. CDR3 DNA: TGCGCCAGCAGTCACACCGGGGAGCTGTTTTTT.

Ten or more counts support this clone. The chain couples TRBV20-1 to TRBJ1-4; D is uncertain. V was clipped by 2 bases and J by 0 bases, with 7 bases between them. Germline CDR1 is DFQATT and CDR2 is SNEGSKA (reference sequence). CDR3 size: 14 residues. CDR3 loop: CSARRHPTNEKLFF. The CDR3 bases are TGCAGTGCTAGAAGACACCCAACTAATGAAAAACTGTTTTTT.

This clone was observed a few times. The chain carries TRBV6-2 or TRBV6-3 and TRBJ2-7; perhaps TRBD2 as D (5 bases). V lost 2 bases, J lost 7 bases, and 9 bases lay in between. CDR1 MNHEY and CDR2 SVGEGT come from the germline V gene. CDR3 length: 12 residues. The CDR3 DNA reads TGTGCCAGCAGTTACGTTGCGGGTGAGCAGTACTTC. It specifies CASSYVAGEQYF.

This clone was detected ten times or more. This chain links TRBV27 with TRBJ1-5, with D perhaps TRBD1 (5 bases). The CDR3 spans 15 residues. The germline V gene encodes CDR1 MNHEY and CDR2 SMNVEV (reference sequence). V lost 2 bases to trimming and J lost 3 bases, with 11 bases between them. CDR3: CASSLGWGDNQPQHF. The CDR3 DNA sequence: TGTGCCAGCAGTTTAGGGTGGGGCGACAATCAGCCCCAGCATTTT.

This clone has just a few counts. This sequence joins TRBV6-1 and TRBJ2-7; no definite D call. The V and J ends lost 7 bases and 1 base respectively, with 11 bases between them. Germline V gives CDR1 MNHNS, CDR2 SASEGT. The CDR3 runs to 13 residues. CDR3 sequence: CASIGRFSYEQYF. CDR3 DNA: TGTGCCAGCATAGGGCGGTTTTCCTACGAGCAGTACTTC.

The table lists this clone with a few counts. A read error may explain this, as a much larger clone is one base away. CDR3 loop: CASSTPEGRWYYYGYTF. The CDR3, as DNA: TGTGCCAGCAGTACTCCGGAGGGCAGGTGGTACTACTATGGCTACACCTTC. The chain employs TRBV6-2 or TRBV6-3 and TRBJ1-2; D call uncertain. Per germline, CDR1 MNHEY and CDR2 SVGEGT. V was cut by 5 bases and J by 3 bases, with 22 bases left in between. The CDR3 extends over 17 amino acids.

The chain couples TRBV5-1 to TRBJ1-4, with D unresolved. The germline V and J ends were trimmed by 2 bases and 3 bases, with 8 bases remaining between them. The CDR3 length is 14 residues. Germline V gene data show CDR1 as SGHRS and CDR2 as YFSETQ. CDR3 region: CASSFGISNEKLFF. As DNA, the CDR3 is TGCGCCAGCAGCTTCGGAATCTCTAATGAAAAACTGTTTTTT.